The clone carrying this T cell receptor beta chain was detected only a few times. This CDR3 has 14 amino acids. After removal of 6 bases from V and 9 bases from J, the junction contained 11 bases not matched to a gene. The germline CDR1 and CDR2 sequences are DFQATT and SNEGSKA (reference sequence). The sample originates from a study of T-cell reconstitution after alpha-beta-depleted transplantation in children. Preparing the TCRbeta library involved the use of unique molecular identifiers. TCRdb reanalysed the PCR reads using MiXCR and keeps one entry per CDR3 protein. Counted here are 500,000 to 600,000 distinct CDR3 sequences, approximately 32% occurring once; the ten biggest clones make up under 3%.

The TCR comes from a human donor who donated a stem cell graft to a child with aplastic anemia. The sequencing used PBMCs from the stem cell graft donor, collected from the stem cell graft. The rearrangement links TRBV20-1 to TRBJ2-1, with 10 bases lining up with TRBD2. The CDR3 coding sequence is TGCAGTGCAAAACCGGGACTAGCGTCGGCTGAGCAGTTCTTC. It specifies CSAKPGLASAEQFF.